This entry lists 4 T cell receptor beta chains sequenced from one sample in a study of CD8 T cells in ankylosing spondylitis. TCRdb passed the 5' RACE reads through MiXCR, listing each CDR3 protein once. The sample has about 250,000 distinct CDR3 sequences, 15% to 20% seen once. Material for sequencing was blood, either unsorted or a sorted T cell fraction (not recorded which). All receptors come from a male donor with ankylosing spondylitis or in good health (not recorded which).

Points on this clonotype: One end of the junction varies from germline; a read error may be responsible. V and J are TRBV27 and TRBJ2-5, with D possibly being TRBD1 (6 bases). Per the germline V gene, CDR1 is MNHEY and CDR2 is SMNVEV (reference sequence). The CDR3 consists of 12 residues. CDR3 sequence reads: CASAPNRDMLHF. The CDR3 bases are TGTGCCAGCGCCCCCAACCGGGACATGTTACACTTC.

The rearrangement uses TRBV4-3 and TRBJ1-1; maybe TRBD1 (5 bases). Germline loops: CDR1 LGHNA, CDR2 YSLEER. The CDR3 covers 14 residues. With 4 bases removed from V and 1 base from J, the gap between germline ends came to 10 bases. CDR3 nucleotides: TGCGCCAGCAGCCCAAGTAGGGGGAACACTGAAGCTTTCTTT. Its translation is CASSPSRGNTEAFF.

This clonotype was detected many times. This sequence joins TRBV25-1 and TRBJ2-7; D call uncertain. V dropped 4 bases and J dropped 2 bases, with 9 bases sitting between them. CDR3 length: 13 amino acids. CDR1 and CDR2 (germline): MGHDK, SYGVNS. DNA of the CDR3: TGTGCCAGCAGTGGACGGAGACCCTACGAGCAGTACTTC. It translates to CASSGRRPYEQYF.

This clonotype has only a few counts. The chain has TRBV4-1 and TRBJ1-3; 10 bases agree with TRBD1. CDR1 MGHRA and CDR2 YSYEKL come from the germline V gene. The CDR3 is made up of 16 amino acids. With 0 bases clipped from V and 6 bases from J, the junction kept 5 bases outside the gene matches. This CDR3 is CASSQEPGQGSNTIYF. CDR3 coding DNA: TGCGCCAGCAGCCAAGAGCCGGGACAGGGGTCAAACACCATATATTTT.